This T cell receptor beta chain comes out of a study of beta chain features in type 1 diabetes. The CDR3 spans 12 residues. From germline, CDR1 is SGHVS and CDR2 FNYEAQ. Reverse transcribing all isolated RNA meant expressed TCRB transcripts were sequenced. An average of about 3.5 million reads was obtained for naive, central memory and regulatory T cell samples. Clones were sequenced by immunoSEQ multiplex PCR, and TCRdb holds only the in-frame ones, with some missing. Among 250,000 to 350,000 clones, more than 13% were seen once, and the ten largest hold under 0.02%. Whole-study results and caveats: For Type 1 diabetes patients, all four CD4+ subsets carried TCRB CDR3s that were moderately but significantly shorter.

Using CD45RO/CCR7/CD25/CD127/CD95/CD27, CD4+ naive, central memory, regulatory and stem cell-like memory cells were sorted. A note on this clone: As yet, its antigen is unknown. The junction and the germline gene differ at one end; a read error may be behind it.

The TCR originated in a man aged 25-45 years with type 1 diabetes. The chain carries TRBV7-6 and TRBJ2-7; tentatively, D is TRBD1 (5 bases). Sequencing input: naive CD4+ T cells from blood. As DNA, the CDR3 is TGTGCCAGCAGCCCCTTAACAGGCGAGAAGTACTTC. This translates into CASSPLTGEKYF.